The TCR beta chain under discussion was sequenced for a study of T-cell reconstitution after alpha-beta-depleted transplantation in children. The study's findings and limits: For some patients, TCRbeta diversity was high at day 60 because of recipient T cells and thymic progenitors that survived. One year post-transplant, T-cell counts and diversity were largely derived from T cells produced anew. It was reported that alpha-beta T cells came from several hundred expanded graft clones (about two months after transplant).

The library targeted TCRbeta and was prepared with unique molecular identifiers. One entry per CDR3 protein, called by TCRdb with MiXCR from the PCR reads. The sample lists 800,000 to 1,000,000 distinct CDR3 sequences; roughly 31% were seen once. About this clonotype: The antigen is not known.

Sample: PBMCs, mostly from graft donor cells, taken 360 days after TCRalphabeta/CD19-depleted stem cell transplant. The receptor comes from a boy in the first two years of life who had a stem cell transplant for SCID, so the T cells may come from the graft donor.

The CDR3 loop is CASSDLPRLYEQYF. The CDR3 DNA reads TGTGCCAGCAGCGATCTACCCCGCCTCTACGAGCAGTACTTC. This chain uses TRBV7-2 with TRBJ2-7; D is ambiguous. Trimming stripped 5 bases from V and 3 bases from J, with 14 bases between. Germline-derived CDR1 and CDR2 are SGHTA and FQGNSA. CDR3 length: 14 amino acids.